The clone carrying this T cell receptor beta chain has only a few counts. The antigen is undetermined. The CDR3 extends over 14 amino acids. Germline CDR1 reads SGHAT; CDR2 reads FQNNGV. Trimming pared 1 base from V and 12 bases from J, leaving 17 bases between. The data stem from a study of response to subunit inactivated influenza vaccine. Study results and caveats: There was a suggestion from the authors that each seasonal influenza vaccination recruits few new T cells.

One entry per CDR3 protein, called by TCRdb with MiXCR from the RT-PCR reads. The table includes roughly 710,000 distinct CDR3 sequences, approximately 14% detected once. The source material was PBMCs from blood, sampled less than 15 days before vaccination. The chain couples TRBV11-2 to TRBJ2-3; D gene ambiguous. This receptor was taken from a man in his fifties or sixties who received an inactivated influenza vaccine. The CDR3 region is CASSLGESAAAQYF. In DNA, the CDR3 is TGTGCCAGCAGCTTAGGCGAGTCGGCGGCAGCCCAGTATTTT.